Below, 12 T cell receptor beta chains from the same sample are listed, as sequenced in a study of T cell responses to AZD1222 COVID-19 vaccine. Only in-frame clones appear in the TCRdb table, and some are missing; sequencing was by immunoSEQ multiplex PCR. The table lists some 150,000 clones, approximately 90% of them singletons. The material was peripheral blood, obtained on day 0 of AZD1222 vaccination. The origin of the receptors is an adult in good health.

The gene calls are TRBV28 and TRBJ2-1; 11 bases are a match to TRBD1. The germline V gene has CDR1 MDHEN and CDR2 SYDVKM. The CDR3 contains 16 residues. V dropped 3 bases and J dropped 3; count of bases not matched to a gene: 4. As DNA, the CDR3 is TGTGCCAGCAGTTTGGACAGGGGGCACCTCTACAATGAGCAGTTCTTC. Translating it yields CASSLDRGHLYNEQFF. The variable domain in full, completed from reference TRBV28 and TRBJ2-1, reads DVKVTQSSRYLVKRTGEKVFLECVQDMDHENMFWYRQDPGLGLRLIYFSYDVKMKEKGDIPEGYSVSREKKERFSLILESASTNQTSMYLCASSLDRGHLYNEQFFGPGTRLTVL.

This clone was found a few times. Here the CDR3 DNA reads TGTGCCAGCAGCCAAGAAGTACGAGGATTCTACGAGCAGTACTTC. Its translation is CASSQEVRGFYEQYF. This sequence joins TRBV4-2 and TRBJ2-7; D call uncertain. V lost 0 bases and J 3 bases, leaving 12 bases between the germline ends. CDR3 length: 15 residues. Per germline, CDR1 LGHNA and CDR2 YNFKEQ.

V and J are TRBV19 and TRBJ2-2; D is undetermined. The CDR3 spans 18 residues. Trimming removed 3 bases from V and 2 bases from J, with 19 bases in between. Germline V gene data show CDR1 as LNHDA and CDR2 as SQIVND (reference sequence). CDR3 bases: TGTGCCAGTAGTATGGATTTGGCACGGTGGGGAAACACCGGGGAGCTGTTTTTT. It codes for CASSMDLARWGNTGELFF.

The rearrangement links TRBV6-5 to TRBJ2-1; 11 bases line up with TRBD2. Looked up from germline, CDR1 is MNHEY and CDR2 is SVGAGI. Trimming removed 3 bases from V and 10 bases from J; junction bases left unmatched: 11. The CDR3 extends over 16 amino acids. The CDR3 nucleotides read TGTGCCAGCAGTTATATAGCGGGAGGGCCGGTGGGGGAGCAGTTCTTC. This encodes CASSYIAGGPVGEQFF.

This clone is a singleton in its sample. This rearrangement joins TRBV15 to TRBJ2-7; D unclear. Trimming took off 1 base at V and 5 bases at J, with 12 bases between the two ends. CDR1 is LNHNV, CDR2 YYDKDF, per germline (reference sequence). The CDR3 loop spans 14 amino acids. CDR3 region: CATSRATSGHEQYF. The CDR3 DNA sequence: TGTGCCACCAGCAGAGCCACCTCCGGGCACGAGCAGTACTTC.

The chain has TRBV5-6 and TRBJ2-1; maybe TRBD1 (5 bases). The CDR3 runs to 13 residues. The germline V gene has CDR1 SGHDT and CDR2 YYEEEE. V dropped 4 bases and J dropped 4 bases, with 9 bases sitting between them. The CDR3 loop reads CASSPRDYNEQFF. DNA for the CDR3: TGTGCCAGCAGCCCCAGGGATTACAATGAGCAGTTCTTC.

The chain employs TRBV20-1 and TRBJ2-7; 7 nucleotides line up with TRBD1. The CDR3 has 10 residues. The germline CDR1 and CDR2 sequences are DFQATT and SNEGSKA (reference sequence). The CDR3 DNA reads TGCTGGGACAGCTCCTACGAGCAGTACTTC. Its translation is CWDSSYEQYF.

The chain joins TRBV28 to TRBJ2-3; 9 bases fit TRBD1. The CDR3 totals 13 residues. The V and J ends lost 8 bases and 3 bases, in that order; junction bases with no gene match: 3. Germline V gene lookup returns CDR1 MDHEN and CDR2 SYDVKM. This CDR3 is CASHGQGTDTQYF. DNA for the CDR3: TGTGCCAGCCACGGACAGGGGACAGATACGCAGTATTTT. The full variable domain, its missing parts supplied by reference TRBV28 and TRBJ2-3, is DVKVTQSSRYLVKRTGEKVFLECVQDMDHENMFWYRQDPGLGLRLIYFSYDVKMKEKGDIPEGYSVSREKKERFSLILESASTNQTSMYLCASHGQGTDTQYFGPGTRLTVL.

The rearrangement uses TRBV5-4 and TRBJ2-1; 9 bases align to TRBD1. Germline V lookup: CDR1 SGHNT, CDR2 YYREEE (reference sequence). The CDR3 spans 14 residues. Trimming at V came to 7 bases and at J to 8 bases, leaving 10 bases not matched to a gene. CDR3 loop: CASAGLDRGHEQFF. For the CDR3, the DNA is TGTGCCAGCGCAGGACTGGACAGGGGCCATGAGCAGTTCTTC.

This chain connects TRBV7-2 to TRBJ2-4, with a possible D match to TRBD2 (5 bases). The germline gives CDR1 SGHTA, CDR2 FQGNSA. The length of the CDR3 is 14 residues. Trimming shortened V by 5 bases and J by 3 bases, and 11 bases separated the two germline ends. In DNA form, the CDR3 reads TGTGCCAGCAGCACTGGAGGTAACAAAAACATTCAGTACTTC. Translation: CASSTGGNKNIQYF.

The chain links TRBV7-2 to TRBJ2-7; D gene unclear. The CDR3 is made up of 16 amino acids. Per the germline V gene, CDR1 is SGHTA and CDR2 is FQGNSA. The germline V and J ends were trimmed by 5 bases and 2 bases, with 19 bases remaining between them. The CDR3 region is CASSTRQRAPPYEQYF. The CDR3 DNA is TGTGCCAGCAGCACCCGGCAAAGGGCCCCGCCCTACGAGCAGTACTTC.

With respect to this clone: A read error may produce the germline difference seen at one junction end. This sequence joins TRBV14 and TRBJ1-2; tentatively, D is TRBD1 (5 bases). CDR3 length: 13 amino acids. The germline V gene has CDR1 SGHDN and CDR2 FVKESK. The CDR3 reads CASSQESPVGGSF. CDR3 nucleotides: TGTGCCAGCAGCCAAGAAAGTCCGGTTGGGGGAAGCTTC.